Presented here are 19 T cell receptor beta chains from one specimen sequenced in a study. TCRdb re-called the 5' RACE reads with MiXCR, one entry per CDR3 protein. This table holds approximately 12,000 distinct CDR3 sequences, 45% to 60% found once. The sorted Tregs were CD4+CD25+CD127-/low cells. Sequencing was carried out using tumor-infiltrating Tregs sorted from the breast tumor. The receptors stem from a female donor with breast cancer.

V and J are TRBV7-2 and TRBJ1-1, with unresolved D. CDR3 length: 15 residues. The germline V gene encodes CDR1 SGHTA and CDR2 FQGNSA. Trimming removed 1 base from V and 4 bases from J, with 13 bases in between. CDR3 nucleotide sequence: TGTGCCAGCAGCTTAGACAGTCCCCGGTCCACTGAAGCTTTCTTT. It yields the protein CASSLDSPRSTEAFF. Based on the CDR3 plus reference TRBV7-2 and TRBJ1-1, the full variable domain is GAGVSQSPSNKVTEKGKDVELRCDPISGHTALYWYRQSLGQGLEFLIYFQGNSAPDKSGLPSDRFSAERTGGSVSTLTIQRTQQEDSAVYLCASSLDSPRSTEAFFGQGTRLTVV.

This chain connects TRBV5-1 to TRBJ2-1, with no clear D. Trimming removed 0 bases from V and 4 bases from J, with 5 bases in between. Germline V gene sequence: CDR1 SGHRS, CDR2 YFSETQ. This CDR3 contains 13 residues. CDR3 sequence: CASSLDPYNEQFF. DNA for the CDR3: TGCGCCAGCAGCTTGGATCCATACAATGAGCAGTTCTTC.

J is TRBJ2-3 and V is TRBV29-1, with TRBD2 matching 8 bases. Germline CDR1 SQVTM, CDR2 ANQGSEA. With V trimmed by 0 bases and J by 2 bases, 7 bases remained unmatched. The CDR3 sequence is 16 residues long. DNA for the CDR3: TGCAGCGTTGAAGATAGGTATAGCGGGAACACAGATACGCAGTATTTT. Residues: CSVEDRYSGNTDTQYF.

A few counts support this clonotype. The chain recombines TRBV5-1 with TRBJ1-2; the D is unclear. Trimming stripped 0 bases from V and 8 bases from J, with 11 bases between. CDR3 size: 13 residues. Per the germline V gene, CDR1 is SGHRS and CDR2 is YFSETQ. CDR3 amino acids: CASSLVGEDGYTF. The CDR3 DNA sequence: TGCGCCAGCAGCTTGGTTGGCGAGGACGGCTACACCTTC.

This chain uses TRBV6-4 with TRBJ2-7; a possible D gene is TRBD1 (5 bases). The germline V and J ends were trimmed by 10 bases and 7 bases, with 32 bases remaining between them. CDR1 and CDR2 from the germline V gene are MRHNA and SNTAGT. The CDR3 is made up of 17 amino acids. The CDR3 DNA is TGTGCCATTCCGGCGATGACGCCCTTTTTAAACAGGTCAGAGCAGTACGTC. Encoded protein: CAIPAMTPFLNRSEQYV.

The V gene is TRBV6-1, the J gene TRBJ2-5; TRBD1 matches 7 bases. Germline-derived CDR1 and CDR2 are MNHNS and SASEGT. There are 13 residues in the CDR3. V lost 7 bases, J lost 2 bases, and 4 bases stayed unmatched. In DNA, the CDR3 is TGTGCCAGCACCCGGGACAGTCAAGAGACCCAGTACTTC. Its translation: CASTRDSQETQYF.

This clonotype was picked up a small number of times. CDR3 DNA sequence: TGTGCCAGCAGCTTAAGGGGCGGGGTACCCACAGATACGCAGTATTTT. Residues: CASSLRGGVPTDTQYF. This chain links TRBV7-2 with TRBJ2-3, with D tentatively TRBD2 (6 bases). Germline CDR1 and CDR2: SGHTA and FQGNSA. The CDR3 is made up of 16 amino acids. Trimming pared 2 bases from V and 2 bases from J, leaving 14 bases between.

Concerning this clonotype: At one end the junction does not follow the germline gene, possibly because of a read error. In DNA form, the CDR3 reads TGTGCCGGCAGTTCCCCGACTAGCGGGGCGACAGATACGCAGTATTTT. Translated, it gives CAGSSPTSGATDTQYF. The rearrangement links TRBV6-6 to TRBJ2-3; 11 nucleotides match TRBD2. The CDR3 has 16 amino acids. The V gene's germline CDR1 is MNHNY and CDR2 SVGAGI (reference sequence).

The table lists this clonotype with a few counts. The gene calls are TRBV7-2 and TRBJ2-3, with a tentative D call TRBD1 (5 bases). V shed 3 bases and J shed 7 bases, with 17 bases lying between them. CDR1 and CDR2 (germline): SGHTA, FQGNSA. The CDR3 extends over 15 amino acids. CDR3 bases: TGTGCCAGCAGCTTGGATGTGGCAGGGCCGAATACGCAGTATTTT. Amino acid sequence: CASSLDVAGPNTQYF.

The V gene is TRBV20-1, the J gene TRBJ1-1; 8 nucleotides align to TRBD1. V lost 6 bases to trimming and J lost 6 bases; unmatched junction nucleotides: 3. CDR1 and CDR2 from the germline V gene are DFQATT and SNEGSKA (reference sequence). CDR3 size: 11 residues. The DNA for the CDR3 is TGCAGTGCAAAGGACAGGGCTGAAGCTTTCTTT. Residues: CSAKDRAEAFF.

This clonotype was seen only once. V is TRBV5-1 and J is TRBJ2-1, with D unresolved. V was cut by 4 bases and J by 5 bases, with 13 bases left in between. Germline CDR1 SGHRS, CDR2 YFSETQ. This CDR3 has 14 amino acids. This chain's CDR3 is CASSIQATNNEQFF. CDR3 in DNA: TGCGCCAGCAGCATCCAGGCTACAAACAATGAGCAGTTCTTC.

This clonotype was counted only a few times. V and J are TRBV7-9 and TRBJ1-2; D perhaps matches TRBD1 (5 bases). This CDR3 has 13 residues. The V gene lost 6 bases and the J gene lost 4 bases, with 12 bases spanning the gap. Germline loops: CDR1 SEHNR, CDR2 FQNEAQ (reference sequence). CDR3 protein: CASSLRDGYGYTF. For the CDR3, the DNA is TGTGCCAGCAGTTTAAGGGACGGCTATGGCTACACCTTC.

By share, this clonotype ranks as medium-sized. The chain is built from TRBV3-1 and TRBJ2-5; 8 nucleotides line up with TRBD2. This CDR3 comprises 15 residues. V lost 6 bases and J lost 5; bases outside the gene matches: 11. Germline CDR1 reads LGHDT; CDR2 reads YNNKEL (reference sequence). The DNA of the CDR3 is TGTGCCAGCAGTACCTCGGGACTAGGGGAGGAGACCCAGTACTTC. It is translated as CASSTSGLGEETQYF.

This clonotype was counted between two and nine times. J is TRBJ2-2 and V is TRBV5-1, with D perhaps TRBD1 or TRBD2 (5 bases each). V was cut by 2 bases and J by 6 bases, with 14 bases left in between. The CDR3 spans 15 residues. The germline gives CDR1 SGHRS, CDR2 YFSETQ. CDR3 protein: CASSFEVQGAGELFF. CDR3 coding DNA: TGCGCCAGCAGCTTTGAGGTCCAGGGAGCCGGGGAGCTGTTTTTT.

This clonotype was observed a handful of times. The CDR3: CSASSGLRETQYF. CDR3 nucleotides: TGCAGTGCTAGTTCGGGGTTAAGGGAGACCCAGTACTTC. The J gene is TRBJ2-5, the V gene TRBV20-1; tentative D call: TRBD2 (5 bases). Trimming pared 3 bases from V and 5 bases from J, leaving 13 bases between. Germline V CDR1 and CDR2: DFQATT, SNEGSKA (reference sequence). The CDR3 is 13 residues long.

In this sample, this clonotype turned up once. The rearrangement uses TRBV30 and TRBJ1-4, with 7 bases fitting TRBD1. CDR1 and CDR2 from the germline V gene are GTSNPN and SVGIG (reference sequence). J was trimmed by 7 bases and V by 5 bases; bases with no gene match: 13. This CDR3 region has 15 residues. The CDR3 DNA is TGTGCCTGGGCCGGACAGGCCGGGATGGGTGAAAAACTGTTTTTT. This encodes CAWAGQAGMGEKLFF.

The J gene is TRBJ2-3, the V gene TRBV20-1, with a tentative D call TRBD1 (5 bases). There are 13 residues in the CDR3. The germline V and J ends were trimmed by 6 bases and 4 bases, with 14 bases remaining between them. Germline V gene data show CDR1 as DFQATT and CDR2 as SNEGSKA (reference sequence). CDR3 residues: CSATRVVADTQYF. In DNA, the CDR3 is TGCAGTGCAACCAGGGTTGTGGCAGATACGCAGTATTTT.

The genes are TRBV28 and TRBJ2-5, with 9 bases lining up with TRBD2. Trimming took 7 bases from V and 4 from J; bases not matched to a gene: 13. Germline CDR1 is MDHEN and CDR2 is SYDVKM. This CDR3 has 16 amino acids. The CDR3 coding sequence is TGTGCCAGCACCCCGAGGGGGCGGGAGGGCCTAGAGACCCAGTACTTC. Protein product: CASTPRGREGLETQYF.

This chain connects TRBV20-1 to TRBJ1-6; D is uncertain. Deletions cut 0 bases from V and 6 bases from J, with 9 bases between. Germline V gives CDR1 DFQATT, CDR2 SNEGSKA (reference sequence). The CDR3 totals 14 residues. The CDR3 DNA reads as TGCAGTGCTAGAGACCCAGGAACTAATTCACCCCTCCACTTT. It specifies CSARDPGTNSPLHF.